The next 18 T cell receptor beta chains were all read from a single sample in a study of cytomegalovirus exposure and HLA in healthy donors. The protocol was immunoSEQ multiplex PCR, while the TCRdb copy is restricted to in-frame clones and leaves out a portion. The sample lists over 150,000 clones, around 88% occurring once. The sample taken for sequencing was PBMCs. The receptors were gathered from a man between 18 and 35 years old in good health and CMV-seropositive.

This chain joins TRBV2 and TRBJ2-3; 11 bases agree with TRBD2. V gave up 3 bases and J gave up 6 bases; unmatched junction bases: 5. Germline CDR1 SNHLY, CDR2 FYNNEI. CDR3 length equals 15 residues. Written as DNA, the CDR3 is TGTGCCAGCAGTGAGTTAGCGGGGGGGAAGGATACGCAGTATTTT. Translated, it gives CASSELAGGKDTQYF.

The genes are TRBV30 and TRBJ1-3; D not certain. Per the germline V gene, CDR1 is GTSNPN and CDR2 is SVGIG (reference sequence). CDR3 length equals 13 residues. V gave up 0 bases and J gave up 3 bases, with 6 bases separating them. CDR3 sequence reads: CAWSVAGGNTIYF. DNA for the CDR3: TGTGCCTGGAGTGTAGCGGGTGGAAACACCATATATTTT.

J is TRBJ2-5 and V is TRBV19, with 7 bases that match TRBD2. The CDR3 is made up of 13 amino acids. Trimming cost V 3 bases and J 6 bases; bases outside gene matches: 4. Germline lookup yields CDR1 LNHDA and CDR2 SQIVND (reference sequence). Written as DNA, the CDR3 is TGTGCCAGTAGTATGGGGGAGGGGAAGACCCAGTACTTC. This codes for CASSMGEGKTQYF.

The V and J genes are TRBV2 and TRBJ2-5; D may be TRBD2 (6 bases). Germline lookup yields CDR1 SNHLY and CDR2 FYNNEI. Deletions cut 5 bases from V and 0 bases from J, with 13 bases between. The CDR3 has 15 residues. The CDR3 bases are TGTGCCAGCAGTTACGACCGGGACTACCAAGAGACCCAGTACTTC. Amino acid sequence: CASSYDRDYQETQYF.

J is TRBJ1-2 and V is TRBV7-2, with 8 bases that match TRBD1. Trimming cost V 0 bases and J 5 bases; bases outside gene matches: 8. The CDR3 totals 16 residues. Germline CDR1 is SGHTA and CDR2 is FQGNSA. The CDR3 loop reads CASSLAPGQGEYGYTF. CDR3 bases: TGTGCCAGCAGCTTAGCGCCAGGACAGGGAGAGTATGGCTACACCTTC.

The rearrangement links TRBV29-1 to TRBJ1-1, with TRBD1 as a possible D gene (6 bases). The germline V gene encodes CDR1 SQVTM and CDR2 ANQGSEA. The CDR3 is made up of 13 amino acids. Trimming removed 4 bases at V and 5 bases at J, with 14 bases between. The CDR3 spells CSVVEGVITEAFF. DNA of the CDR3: TGCAGCGTTGTTGAGGGGGTGATTACTGAAGCTTTCTTT.

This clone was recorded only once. For the CDR3, the DNA is TGTGCCAGCAGCCCGGCAGCGGGGGGGGCCACAGATACGCAGTATTTT. Translation gives CASSPAAGGATDTQYF. This chain links TRBV7-6 with TRBJ2-3; 10 positions match TRBD2. With V trimmed by 5 bases and J by 2 bases, 7 bases remained unmatched. CDR1 SGHVS and CDR2 FNYEAQ come from the germline V gene. The CDR3 has 16 residues.

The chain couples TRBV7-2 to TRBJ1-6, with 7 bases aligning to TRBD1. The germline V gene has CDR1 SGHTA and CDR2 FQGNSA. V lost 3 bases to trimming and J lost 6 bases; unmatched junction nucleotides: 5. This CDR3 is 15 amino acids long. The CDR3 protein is CASSFGTAINSPLHF. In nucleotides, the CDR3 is TGTGCCAGCAGCTTCGGGACAGCGATTAATTCACCCCTCCACTTT.

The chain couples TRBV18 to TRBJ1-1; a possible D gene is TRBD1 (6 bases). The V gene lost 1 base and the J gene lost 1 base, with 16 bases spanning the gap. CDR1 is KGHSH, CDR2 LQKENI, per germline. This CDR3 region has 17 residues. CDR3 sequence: CASSPRTRARGNTEAFF. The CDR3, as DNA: TGTGCCAGCTCACCACGGACTCGTGCCAGGGGGAACACTGAAGCTTTCTTT.

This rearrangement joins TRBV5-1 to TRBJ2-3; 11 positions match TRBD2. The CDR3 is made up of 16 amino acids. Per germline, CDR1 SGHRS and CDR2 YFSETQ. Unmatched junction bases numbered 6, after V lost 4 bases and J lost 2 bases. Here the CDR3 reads CASSGGLADPTDTQYF. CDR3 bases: TGCGCCAGCAGCGGGGGACTAGCGGATCCCACAGATACGCAGTATTTT.

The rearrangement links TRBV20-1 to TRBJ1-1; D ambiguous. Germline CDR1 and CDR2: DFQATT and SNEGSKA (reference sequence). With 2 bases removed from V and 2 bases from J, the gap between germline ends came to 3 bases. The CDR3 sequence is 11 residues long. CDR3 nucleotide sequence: TGCAGTGCTAGATATAACACTGAAGCTTTCTTT. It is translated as CSARYNTEAFF.

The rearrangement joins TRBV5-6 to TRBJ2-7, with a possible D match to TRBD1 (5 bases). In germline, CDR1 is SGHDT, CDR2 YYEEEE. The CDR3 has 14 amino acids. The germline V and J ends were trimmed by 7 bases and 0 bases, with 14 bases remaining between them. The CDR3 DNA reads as TGTGCCAGCGCTAGGACAACGGGCTCCTACGAGCAGTACTTC. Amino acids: CASARTTGSYEQYF.

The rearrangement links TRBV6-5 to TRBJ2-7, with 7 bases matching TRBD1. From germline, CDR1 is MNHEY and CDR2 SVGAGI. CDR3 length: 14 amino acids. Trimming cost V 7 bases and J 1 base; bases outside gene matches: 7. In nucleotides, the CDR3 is TGTGCCAGCACCCAGACAGGGAGTTCCTACGAGCAGTACTTC. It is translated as CASTQTGSSYEQYF.

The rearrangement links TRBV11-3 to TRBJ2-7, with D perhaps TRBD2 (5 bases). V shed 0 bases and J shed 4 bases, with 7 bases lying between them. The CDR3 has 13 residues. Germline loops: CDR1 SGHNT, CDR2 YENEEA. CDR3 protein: CASSLDRGYEQYF. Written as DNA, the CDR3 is TGTGCCAGCAGCTTAGATAGAGGGTACGAGCAGTACTTC.

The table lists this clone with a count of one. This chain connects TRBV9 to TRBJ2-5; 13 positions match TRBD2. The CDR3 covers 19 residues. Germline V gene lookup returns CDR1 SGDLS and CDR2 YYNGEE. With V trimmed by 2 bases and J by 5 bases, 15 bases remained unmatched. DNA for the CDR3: TGTGCCAGCAGCGTGAGGGGACTAGCGGGGTTAGGAGGTCAGGAGACCCAGTACTTC. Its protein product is CASSVRGLAGLGGQETQYF.

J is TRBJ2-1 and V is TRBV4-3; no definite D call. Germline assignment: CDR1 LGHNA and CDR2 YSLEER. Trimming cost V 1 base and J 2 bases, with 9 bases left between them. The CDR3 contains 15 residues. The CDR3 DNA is TGCGCCAGCAGCCAAGTGCTGGCCACCTACAATGAGCAGTTCTTC. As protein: CASSQVLATYNEQFF.

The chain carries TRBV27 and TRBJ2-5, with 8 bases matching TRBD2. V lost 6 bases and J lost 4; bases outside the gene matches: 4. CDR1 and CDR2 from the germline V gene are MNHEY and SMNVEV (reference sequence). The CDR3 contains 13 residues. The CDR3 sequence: CASSRREGETQYF. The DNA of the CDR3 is TGTGCCAGCAGCCGACGGGAGGGAGAGACCCAGTACTTC.

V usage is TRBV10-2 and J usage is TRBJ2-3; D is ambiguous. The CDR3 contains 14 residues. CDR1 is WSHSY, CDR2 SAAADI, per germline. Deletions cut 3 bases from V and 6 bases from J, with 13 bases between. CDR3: CASSDRIASDTQYF. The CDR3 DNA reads TGCGCCAGCAGTGATAGGATAGCAAGCGATACGCAGTATTTT.